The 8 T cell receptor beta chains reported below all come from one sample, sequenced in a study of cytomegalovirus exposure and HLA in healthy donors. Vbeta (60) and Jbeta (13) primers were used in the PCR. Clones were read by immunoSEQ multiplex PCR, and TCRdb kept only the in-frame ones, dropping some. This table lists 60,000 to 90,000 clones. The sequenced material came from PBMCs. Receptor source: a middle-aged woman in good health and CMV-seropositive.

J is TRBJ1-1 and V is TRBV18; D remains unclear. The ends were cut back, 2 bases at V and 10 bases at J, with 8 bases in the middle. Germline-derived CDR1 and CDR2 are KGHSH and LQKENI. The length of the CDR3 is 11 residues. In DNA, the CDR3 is TGTGCCAGCTCACCATCGGAGGGAGCTTTCTTT. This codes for CASSPSEGAFF.

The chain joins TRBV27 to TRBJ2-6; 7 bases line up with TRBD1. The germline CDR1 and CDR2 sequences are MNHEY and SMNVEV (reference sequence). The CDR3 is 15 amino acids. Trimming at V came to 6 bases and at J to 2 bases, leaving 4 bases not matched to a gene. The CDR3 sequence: CASRLGGAGANVLTF. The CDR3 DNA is TGTGCCAGCAGACTAGGGGGCGCTGGGGCCAACGTCCTGACTTTC.

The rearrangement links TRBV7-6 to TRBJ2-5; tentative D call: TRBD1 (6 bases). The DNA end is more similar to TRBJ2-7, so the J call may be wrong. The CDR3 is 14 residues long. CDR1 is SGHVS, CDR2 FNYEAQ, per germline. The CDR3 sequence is CASSVDRFGYEQYF. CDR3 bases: TGTGCCAGCAGCGTGGACAGATTTGGGTACGAGCAGTACTTC.

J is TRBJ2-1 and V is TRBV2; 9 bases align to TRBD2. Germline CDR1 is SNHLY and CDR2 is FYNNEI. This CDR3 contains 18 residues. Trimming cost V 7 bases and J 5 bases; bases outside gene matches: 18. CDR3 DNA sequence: TGTGCCAGCAAAGTGGGTACAGTTGCGGGAGGGTCAGACAATGAGCAGTTCTTC. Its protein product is CASKVGTVAGGSDNEQFF.

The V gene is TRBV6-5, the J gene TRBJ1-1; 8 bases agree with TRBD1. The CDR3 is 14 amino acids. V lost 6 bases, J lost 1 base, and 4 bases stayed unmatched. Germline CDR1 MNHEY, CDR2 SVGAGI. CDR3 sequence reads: CASRGTGGNTEAFF. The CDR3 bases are TGTGCCAGCAGAGGGACAGGCGGGAACACTGAAGCTTTCTTT.

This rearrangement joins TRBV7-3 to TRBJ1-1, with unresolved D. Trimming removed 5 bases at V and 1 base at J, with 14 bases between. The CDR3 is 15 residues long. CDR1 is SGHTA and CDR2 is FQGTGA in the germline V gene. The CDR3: CASSPSERSNTEAFF. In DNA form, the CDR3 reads TGTGCCAGCAGCCCCTCCGAGAGGTCGAACACTGAAGCTTTCTTT.

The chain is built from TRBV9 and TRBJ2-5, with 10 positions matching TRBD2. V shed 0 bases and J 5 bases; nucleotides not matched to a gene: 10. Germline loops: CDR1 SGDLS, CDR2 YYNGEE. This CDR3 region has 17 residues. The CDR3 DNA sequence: TGTGCCAGCAGCGTAGAACCTAGCGGGAGAGGTGGGGAGACCCAGTACTTC. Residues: CASSVEPSGRGGETQYF.

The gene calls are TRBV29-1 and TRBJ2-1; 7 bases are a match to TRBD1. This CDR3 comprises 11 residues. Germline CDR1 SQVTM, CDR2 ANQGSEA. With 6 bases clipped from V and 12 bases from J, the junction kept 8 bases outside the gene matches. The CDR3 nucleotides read TGCAGCGTAGACAGGGATGAAGGGCAGTTCTTC. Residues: CSVDRDEGQFF.